This entry lists 7 T cell receptor beta chains sequenced from one sample in a study of blood T cells in healthy people across ages. Primed by a sample-barcoded 5' primer and a J-beta primer mix, a second PCR proceeded for about 7 to 12 cycles. From the 5' RACE reads, TCRdb called clonotypes with MiXCR, one entry per CDR3 protein. Here the sample spans roughly 1.9 million distinct CDR3 sequences, about two fifths being singletons. Sequenced sample: blood. The receptor set was obtained from a human donor in good health.

J is TRBJ1-2 and V is TRBV7-6; D is undetermined. V gave up 0 bases and J gave up 9 bases, with 8 bases separating them. CDR1 is SGHVS and CDR2 is FNYEAQ in the germline V gene. This CDR3 is 12 amino acids long. CDR3 nucleotide sequence: TGTGCCAGCAGCTTAGCTGGGGTCAGCTACACCTTC. The encoded protein is CASSLAGVSYTF.

The chain employs TRBV11-2 and TRBJ2-1; D might be TRBD1 (5 bases). Germline V CDR1 and CDR2: SGHAT, FQNNGV. V lost 6 bases, J lost 8 bases, and 23 bases lay in between. The CDR3 totals 16 residues. This chain's CDR3 is CASRARQNRRDDEQFF. The CDR3, as DNA: TGTGCCAGCAGAGCAAGACAGAACAGAAGGGATGATGAGCAGTTCTTC.

This clonotype was seen more than once but under ten times. This chain connects TRBV6-6 to TRBJ2-1, with TRBD2 matching 7 bases. The length of the CDR3 is 16 residues. With 7 bases clipped from V and 9 bases from J, the junction kept 18 bases outside the gene matches. Germline-derived CDR1 and CDR2 are MNHNY and SVGAGI (reference sequence). Written as DNA, the CDR3 is TGTGCCAGCATCCGAAAAAGGACTAGTCACCACGGTGAGCAGTTCTTC. Translation: CASIRKRTSHHGEQFF.

The chain is built from TRBV20-1 and TRBJ2-1; perhaps TRBD1 as D (6 bases). With 6 bases removed from V and 9 bases from J, the gap between germline ends came to 12 bases. Germline-derived CDR1 and CDR2 are DFQATT and SNEGSKA (reference sequence). The CDR3 is 11 amino acids. CDR3 coding DNA: TGCAGTGCCCTTACAGGGTTTGAGCAGTTCTTC. Translation: CSALTGFEQFF.

The sample holds a few counts of this clonotype. The chain employs TRBV7-3 and TRBJ2-3; the D gene could be TRBD1 or TRBD2 (5 bases each). CDR1 is SGHTA, CDR2 FQGTGA, per germline. V lost 3 bases and J lost 2, with 15 bases in between. The CDR3 contains 16 residues. The CDR3 nucleotides read TGTGCCAGCAGCTTTAACAACCAGGGAGCCACAGATACGCAGTATTTT. It translates to CASSFNNQGATDTQYF.

This clonotype appeared a few times. The chain links TRBV9 to TRBJ1-2; no definite D call. Germline CDR1 SGDLS, CDR2 YYNGEE. The CDR3 consists of 13 residues. Trimming removed 3 bases at V and 8 bases at J, with 14 bases between. CDR3 nucleotide sequence: TGTGCCAGCAGCGGGGGTGGGGTTTTCGGCTACACCTTC. Translated: CASSGGGVFGYTF.

The V and J genes are TRBV28 and TRBJ2-4; possibly TRBD1 for D (5 bases). The end of the DNA fits TRBJ2-7 better, so the J call may be wrong. Germline V CDR1 and CDR2: MDHEN, SYDVKM. This CDR3 is 18 amino acids long. CDR3 in DNA: TGTGCCAGCAGTTTATTTTTCGTCCCAAGGGGAAGAGACTACGAGCAGTACTTC. Amino acids: CASSLFFVPRGRDYEQYF.